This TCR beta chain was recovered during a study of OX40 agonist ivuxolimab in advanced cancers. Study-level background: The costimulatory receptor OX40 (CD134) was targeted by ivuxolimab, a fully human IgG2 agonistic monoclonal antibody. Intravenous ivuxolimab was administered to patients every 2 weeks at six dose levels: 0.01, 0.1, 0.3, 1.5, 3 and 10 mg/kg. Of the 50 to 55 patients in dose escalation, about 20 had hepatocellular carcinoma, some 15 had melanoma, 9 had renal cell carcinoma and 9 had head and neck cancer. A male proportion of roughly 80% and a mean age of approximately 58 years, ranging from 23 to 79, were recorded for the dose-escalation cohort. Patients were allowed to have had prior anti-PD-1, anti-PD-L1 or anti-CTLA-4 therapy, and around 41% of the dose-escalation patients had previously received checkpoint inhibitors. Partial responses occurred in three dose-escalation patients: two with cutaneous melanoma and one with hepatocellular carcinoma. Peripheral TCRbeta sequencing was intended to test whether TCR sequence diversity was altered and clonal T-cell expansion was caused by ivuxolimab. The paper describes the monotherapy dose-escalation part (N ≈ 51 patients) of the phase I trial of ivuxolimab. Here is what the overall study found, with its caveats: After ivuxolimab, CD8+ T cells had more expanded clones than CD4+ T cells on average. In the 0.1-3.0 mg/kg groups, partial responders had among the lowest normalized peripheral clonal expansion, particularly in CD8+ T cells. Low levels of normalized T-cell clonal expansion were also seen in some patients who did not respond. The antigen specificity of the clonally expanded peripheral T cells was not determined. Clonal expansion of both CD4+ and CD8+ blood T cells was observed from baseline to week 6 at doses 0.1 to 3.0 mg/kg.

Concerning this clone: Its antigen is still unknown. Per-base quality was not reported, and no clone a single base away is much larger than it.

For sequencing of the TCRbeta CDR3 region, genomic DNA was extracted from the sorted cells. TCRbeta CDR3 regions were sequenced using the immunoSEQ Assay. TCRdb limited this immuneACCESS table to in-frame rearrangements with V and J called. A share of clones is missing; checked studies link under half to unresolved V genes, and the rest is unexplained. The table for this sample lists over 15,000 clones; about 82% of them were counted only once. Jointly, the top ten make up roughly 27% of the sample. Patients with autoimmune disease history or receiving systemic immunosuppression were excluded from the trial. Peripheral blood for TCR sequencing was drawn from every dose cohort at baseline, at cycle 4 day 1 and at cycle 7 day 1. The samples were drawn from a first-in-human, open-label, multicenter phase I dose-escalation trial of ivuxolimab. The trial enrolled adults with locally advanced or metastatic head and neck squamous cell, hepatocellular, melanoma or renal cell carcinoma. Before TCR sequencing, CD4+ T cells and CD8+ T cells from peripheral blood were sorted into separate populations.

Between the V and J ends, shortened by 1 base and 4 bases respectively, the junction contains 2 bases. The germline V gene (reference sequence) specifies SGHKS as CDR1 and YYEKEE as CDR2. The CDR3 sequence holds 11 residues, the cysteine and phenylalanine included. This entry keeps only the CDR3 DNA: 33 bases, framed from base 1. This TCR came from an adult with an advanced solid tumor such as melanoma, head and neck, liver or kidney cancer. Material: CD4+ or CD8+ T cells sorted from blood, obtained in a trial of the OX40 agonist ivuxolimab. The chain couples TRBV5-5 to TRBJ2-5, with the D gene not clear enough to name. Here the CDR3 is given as CASSLRETQYF. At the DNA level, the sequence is TGTGCCAGCAGCTTGAGAGAGACCCAGTACTTC.